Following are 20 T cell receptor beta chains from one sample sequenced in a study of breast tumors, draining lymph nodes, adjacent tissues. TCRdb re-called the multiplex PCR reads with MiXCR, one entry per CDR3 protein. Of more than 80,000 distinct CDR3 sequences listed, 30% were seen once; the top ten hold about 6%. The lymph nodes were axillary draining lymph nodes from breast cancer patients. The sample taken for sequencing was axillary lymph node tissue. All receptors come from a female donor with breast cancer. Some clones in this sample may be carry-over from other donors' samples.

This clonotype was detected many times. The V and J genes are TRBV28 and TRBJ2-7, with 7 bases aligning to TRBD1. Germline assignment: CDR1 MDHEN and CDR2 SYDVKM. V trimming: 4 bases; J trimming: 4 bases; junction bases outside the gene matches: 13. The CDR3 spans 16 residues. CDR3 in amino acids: CASSSPSKGARYEQYF. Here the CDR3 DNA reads TGTGCCAGCAGTTCCCCGTCGAAGGGGGCTAGGTACGAGCAGTACTTC.

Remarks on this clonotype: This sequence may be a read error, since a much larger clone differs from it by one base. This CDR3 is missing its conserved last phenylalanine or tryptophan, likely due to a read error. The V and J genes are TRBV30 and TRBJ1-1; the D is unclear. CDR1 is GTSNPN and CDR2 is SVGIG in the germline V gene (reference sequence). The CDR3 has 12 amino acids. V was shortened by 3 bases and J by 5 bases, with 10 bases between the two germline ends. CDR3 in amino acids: CAWRGHATEAFC. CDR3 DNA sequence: TGTGCCTGGAGGGGCCATGCGACTGAAGCTTTCTGT.

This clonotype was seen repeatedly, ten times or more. For the CDR3, the DNA is TGTGCCAGCAGTGGACAGGGGGCGAATTCGCACTATGGCTACACCTTC. Protein sequence: CASSGQGANSHYGYTF. The V gene is TRBV6-1, the J gene TRBJ1-2, with 10 bases identical to TRBD1. The CDR3 has 16 residues. Germline V CDR1 and CDR2: MNHNS, SASEGT. With V trimmed by 4 bases and J by 3 bases, 8 bases remained unmatched.

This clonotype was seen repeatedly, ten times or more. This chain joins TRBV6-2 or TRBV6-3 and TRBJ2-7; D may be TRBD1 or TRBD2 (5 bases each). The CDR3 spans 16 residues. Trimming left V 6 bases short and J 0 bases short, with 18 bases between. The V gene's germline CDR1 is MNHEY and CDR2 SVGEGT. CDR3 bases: TGTGCCAGCAGATCGCTCGGGGTGGGGACCTCCTACGAGCAGTACTTC. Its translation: CASRSLGVGTSYEQYF.

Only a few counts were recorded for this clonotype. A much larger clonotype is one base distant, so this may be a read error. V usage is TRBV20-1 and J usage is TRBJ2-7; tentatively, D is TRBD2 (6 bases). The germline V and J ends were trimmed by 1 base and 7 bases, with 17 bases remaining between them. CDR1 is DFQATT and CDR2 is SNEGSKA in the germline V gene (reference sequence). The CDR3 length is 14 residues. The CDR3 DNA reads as TGCAGTGCTAGAGCTCCGGCGGGGCGCGCGGAGCAGTACTTC. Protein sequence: CSARAPAGRAEQYF.

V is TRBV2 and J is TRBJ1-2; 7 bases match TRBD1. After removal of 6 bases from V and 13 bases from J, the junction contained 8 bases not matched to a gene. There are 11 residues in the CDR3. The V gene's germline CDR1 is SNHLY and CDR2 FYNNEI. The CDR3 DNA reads TGTGCCAGCAGGAGGGACAGCGGCCGCACCTTC. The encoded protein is CASRRDSGRTF.

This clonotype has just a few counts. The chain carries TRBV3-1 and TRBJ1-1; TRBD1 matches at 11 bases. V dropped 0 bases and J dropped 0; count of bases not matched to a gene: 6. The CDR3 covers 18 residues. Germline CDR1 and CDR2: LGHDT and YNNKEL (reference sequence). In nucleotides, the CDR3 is TGTGCCAGCAGCCAAGATCGGTGGACAGGGGGCATGAACACTGAAGCTTTCTTT. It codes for CASSQDRWTGGMNTEAFF.

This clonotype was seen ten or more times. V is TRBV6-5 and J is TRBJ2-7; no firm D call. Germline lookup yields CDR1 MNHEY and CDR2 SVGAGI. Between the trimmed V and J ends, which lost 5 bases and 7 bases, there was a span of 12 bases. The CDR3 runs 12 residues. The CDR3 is CASSPSTQEQYF. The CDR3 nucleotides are TGTGCCAGCAGTCCTTCGACCCAGGAGCAGTACTTC.

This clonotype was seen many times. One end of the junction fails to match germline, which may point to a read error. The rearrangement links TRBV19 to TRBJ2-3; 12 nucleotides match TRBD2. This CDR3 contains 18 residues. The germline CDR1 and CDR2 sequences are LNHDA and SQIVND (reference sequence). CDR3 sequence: CASSILAGGLGGTHTQYF. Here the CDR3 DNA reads TGTGCCAGTAGTATACTAGCGGGGGGGTTGGGTGGCACACATACGCAGTATTTT.

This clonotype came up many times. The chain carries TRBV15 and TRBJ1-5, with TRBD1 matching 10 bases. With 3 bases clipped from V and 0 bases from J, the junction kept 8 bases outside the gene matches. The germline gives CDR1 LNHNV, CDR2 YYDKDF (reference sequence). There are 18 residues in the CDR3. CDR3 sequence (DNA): TGTGCCACCAGCAGGGGGACAGGGGCGACCCATAGCAATCAGCCCCAGCATTTT. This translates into CATSRGTGATHSNQPQHF.

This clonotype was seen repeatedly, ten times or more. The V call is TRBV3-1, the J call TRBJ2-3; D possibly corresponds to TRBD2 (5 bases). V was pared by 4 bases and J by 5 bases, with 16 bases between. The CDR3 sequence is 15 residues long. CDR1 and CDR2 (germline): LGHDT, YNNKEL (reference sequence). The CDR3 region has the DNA TGTGCCAGCAGCCTAAAAGGGATGGGAGTAGATACGCAGTATTTT. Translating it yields CASSLKGMGVDTQYF.

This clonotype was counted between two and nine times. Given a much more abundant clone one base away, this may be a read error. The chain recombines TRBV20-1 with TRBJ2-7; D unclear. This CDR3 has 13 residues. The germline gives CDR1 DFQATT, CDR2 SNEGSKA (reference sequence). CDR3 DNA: TGCAGTGCTAGATCCCTTCAAACCTACGCGCAGTACTTC. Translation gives CSARSLQTYAQYF.

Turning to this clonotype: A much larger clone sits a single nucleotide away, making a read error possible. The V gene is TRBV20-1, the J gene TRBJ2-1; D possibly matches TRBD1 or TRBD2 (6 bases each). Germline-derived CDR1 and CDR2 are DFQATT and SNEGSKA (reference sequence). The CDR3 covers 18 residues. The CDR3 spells CSARGGLSGAPVVSEQLF. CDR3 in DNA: TGCAGTGCTAGAGGAGGTTTGTCGGGGGCGCCGGTCGTGAGTGAGCAGCTCTTC.

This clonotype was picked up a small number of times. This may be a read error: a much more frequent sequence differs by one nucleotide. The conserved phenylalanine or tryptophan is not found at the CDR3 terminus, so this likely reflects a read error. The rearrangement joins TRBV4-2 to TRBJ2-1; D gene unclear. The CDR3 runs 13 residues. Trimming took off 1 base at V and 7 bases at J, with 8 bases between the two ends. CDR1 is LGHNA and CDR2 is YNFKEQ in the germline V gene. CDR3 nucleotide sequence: TGTGCCAGCAGCCAAGGGGGTAGTAATGAGCAGTTCCTC. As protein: CASSQGGSNEQFL.

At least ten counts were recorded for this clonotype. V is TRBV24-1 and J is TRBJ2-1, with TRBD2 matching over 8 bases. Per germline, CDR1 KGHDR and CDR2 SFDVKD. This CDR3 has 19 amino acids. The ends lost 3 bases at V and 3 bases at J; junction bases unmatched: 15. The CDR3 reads CATSDRLFPSGSGYNEQFF. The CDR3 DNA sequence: TGTGCCACCAGTGATCGCCTTTTCCCGAGCGGGAGTGGCTACAATGAGCAGTTCTTC.

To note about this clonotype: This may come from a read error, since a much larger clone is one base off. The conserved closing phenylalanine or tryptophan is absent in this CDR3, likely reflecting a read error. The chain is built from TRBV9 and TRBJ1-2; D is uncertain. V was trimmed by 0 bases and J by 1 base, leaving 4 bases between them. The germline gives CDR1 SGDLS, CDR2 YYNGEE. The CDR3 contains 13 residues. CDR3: CASSVANNYGYTS. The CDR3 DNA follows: TGTGCCAGCAGCGTAGCAAATAACTATGGCTACACCTCC.

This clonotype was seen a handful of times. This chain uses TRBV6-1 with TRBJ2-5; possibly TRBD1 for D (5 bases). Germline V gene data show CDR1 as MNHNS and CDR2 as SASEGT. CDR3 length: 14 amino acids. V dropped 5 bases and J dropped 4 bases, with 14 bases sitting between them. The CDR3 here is CASSPQGSGETQYF. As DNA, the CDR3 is TGTGCCAGCAGTCCTCAGGGTTCGGGAGAGACCCAGTACTTC.

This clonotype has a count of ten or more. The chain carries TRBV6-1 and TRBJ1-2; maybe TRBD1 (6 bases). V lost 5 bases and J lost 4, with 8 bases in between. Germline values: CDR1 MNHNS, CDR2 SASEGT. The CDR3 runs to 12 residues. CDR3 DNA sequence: TGTGCCAGCAGTCAGGACAGCTATGGCTACACCTTC. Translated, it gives CASSQDSYGYTF.

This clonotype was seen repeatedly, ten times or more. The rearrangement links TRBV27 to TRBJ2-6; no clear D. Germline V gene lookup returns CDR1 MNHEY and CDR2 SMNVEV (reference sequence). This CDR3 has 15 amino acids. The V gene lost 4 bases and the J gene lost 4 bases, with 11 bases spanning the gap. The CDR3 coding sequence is TGTGCCAGCAGTTCCCCTCACCTCGGGGCCAACGTCCTGACTTTC. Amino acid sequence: CASSSPHLGANVLTF. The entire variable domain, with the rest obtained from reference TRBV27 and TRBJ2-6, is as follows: EAQVTQNPRYLITVTGKKLTVTCSQNMNHEYMSWYRQDPGLGLRQIYYSMNVEVTDKGDVPEGYKVSRKEKRNFPLILESPSPNQTSLYFCASSSPHLGANVLTFGAGSRLTVL.

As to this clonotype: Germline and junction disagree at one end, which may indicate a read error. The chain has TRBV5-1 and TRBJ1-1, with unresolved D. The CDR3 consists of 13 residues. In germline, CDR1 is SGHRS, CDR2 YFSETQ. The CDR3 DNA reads TGCGCCAGCAGCTTCGGGAGGAACACTGAAGCTTCCTTT. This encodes CASSFGRNTEASF.